This T cell receptor (beta chain) was obtained from a study of blood T cell repertoires in COVID-19. TCRdb's table, derived via immunoSEQ multiplex PCR, lists solely in-frame clones and lacks some. The sample records about 270,000 clones, around 89% being singletons. CDR1 is SGDLS, CDR2 YYNGEE, per germline. The CDR3 runs to 19 residues. J was trimmed by 12 bases and V by 0 bases; bases with no gene match: 18. The J gene is TRBJ2-1, the V gene TRBV9; 13 nucleotides agree with TRBD2. Specimen: PBMCs or T cells enriched from blood (not recorded which). The sequence came from a woman aged 55 to 70 in a cohort exposed to, infected with or recovered from COVID-19 (not recorded which). CDR3 sequence: CASSVAIIGLAGVNEVQFF. The CDR3 nucleotides read TGTGCCAGCAGCGTAGCTATTATCGGACTAGCGGGAGTTAATGAGGTGCAGTTCTTC.